A single T cell receptor (beta chain) is shown here with its context. What it binds is not known. The same CDR3 is also encoded by other DNA sequences in this sample. The record originates from a study of shared clonotypes between healthy human individuals. After removal of 5 bases from V and 2 bases from J, the junction contained 5 bases not matched to a gene. Germline values: CDR1 SEHNR, CDR2 FQNEAQ (reference sequence). The CDR3 is 14 residues long. Libraries were prepared by immunoSEQ multiplex PCR; TCRdb keeps only in-frame clonotypes and omits some of them. The table includes about 1 million clones, around 74% detected once. Overall study results and limits: Incomplete sequencing of sorted subsets was indicated by rarefaction despite large depth.

Sequencing was carried out using memory CD4+ T cells sorted from blood. Subset given: CD45RA-negative fraction. The sequence was collected from a man younger than 35 in good health. The chain has TRBV7-9 and TRBJ1-1; 7 bases are a match to TRBD1. In DNA form, the CDR3 reads TGTGCCAGCAGCCTGCGACAGGGTAACACTGAAGCTTTCTTT. Translated: CASSLRQGNTEAFF.